This TCR beta chain appears in the sequencing data of a study of blood T cells in healthy people across ages. Next came a second PCR, run for about 7 to 12 cycles, which used a sample-barcoded 5' primer along with a J-beta primer mix. The template-switch adaptor, which had 12 random nucleotides, put a tag on each cDNA molecule. TCRdb re-derived calls from the 5' RACE reads in MiXCR, one entry per CDR3 protein. The sample yields roughly 800,000 distinct CDR3 sequences, 58% seen once. Details on this clonotype: Antigen unknown. One end of the junction is discordant with germline, which a read error may explain.

CDR3 length: 13 amino acids. CDR1 is SGHTA and CDR2 is FQGNSA in the germline V gene. Notes on the study in general: Higher diversity and more naive CD4+ cells were features of long-lived donors, compared to aged donors. Per million T cells, TCR beta diversity dropped about linearly as age rose.

This TCR came from a man aged 30-40 years in good health. The gene calls are TRBV7-2 and TRBJ2-7; D call uncertain. TRBJ2-5 explains the end of the DNA better; the J call may be wrong. Sequenced sample: blood. The CDR3 here is CAGSPSPSETQYF. The CDR3 bases are TGTGCCGGCAGCCCCTCGCCAAGCGAGACCCAGTACTTC.